This TCR beta chain was found in a study of cytomegalovirus exposure and HLA in healthy donors. Study-wide results and limits: The study dropped some indistinguishable V segments, TRBV6-2 and TRBV6-3 among them. Among CMV-associated TCR beta chains, most appeared HLA-restricted in a later analysis. When presence/absence was analysed, sequencing depth was taken to be roughly uniform across donors. In a later analysis, TCR beta V- and J-gene trimming showed a link to a missense DCLRE1C variant.

Germline V lookup: CDR1 MGHRA, CDR2 YSYEKL. The CDR3 covers 14 residues. Trimming took 5 bases from V and 7 from J, leaving 17 bases between them. Worth noting for this clone: The antigen remains undetermined.

Primers included in the PCR were 60 Vbeta and 13 Jbeta primers. Sequencing used immunoSEQ multiplex PCR; TCRdb keeps in-frame clones, though not all of them. The table for this sample gives about 150,000 clones. The receptor comes from a woman between 45 and 60 years old in good health and CMV-seronegative. Sequencing was performed on PBMCs. The chain combines TRBV4-1 with TRBJ1-2; maybe TRBD1 (5 bases). The CDR3 here is CASSSPGGSLGYTF. The CDR3 nucleotides are TGCGCCAGCAGCTCCCCCGGGGGGTCGCTTGGCTACACCTTC.